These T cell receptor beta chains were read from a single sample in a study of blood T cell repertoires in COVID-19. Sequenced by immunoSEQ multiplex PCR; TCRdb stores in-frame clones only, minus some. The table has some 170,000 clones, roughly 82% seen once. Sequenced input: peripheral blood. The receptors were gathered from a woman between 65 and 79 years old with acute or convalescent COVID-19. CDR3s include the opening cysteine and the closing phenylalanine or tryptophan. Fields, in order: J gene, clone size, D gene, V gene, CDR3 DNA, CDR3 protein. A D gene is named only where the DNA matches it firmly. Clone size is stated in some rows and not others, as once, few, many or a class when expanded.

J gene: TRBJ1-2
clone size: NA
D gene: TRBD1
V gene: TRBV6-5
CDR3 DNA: TGTGCCAGCACCCAAACCGGGACAGGGTTGTACACCTTC
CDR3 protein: CASTQTGTGLYTF

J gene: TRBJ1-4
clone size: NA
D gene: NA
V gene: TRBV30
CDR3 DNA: TGTGCCTGGAAGCGGGGGGGACCTAATGAAAAACTGTTTTTT
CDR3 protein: CAWKRGGPNEKLFF

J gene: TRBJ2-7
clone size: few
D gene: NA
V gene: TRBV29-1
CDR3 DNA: TGCAGCGTCTCGACGAGGAGATACGAGCAGTACTTC
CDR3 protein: CSVSTRRYEQYF

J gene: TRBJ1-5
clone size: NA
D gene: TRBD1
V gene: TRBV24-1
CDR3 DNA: TGTGCCACCTCGGGACAGAATCAGCCCCAGCATTTT
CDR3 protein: CATSGQNQPQHF

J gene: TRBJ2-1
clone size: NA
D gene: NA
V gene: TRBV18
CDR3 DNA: TGTGCCAGCTCACCCTCCCACAGGGACTCCTACAATGAGCAGTTCTTC
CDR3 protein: CASSPSHRDSYNEQFF

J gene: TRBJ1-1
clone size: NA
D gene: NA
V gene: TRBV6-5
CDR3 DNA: TGTGCCAGCAGTTCCCCGACAGCCGAGGTCCGTGAAGCTTTCTTT
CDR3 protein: CASSSPTAEVREAFF

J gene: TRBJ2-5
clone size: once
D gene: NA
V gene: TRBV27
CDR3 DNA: TGTGCCAGCAGTTCCCGACAGACGGTAGGCCAAGAGACCCAGTACTTC
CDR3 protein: CASSSRQTVGQETQYF

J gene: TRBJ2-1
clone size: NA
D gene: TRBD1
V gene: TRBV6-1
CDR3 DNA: TGTGCCAGCAGTGCAGCCGGGACAGGGTTCGACAATGAGCAGTTCTTC
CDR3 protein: CASSAAGTGFDNEQFF

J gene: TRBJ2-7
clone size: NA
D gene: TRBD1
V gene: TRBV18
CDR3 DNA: TGTGCCAGCTCATCGCAGGGACAGAATGGCTACGAGCAGTACTTC
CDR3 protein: CASSSQGQNGYEQYF

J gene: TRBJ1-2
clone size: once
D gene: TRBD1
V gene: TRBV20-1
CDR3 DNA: TGCAGTGCTAGTGGGACAGGGAGCTATGGCTACACCTTC
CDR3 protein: CSASGTGSYGYTF

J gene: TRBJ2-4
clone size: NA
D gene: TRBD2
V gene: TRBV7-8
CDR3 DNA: TGTGCCAGCAGCCCCTCTAGCGGATTAGCCAAAAACATTCAGTACTTC
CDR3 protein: CASSPSSGLAKNIQYF

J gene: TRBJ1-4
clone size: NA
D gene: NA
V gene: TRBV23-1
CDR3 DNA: TGCGCCAGCAGTCAACCTCACCGACAGGACGAAGGAGAAAAACTGTTTTTT
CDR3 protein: CASSQPHRQDEGEKLFF

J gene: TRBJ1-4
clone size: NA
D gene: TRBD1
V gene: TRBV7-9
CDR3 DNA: TGTGCCAGCAGCCCCGGGACAGGGGCGGAAAAACTGTTTTTT
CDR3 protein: CASSPGTGAEKLFF

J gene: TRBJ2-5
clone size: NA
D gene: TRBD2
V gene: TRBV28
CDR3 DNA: TGTGCCAGCAGTTTCCGCCTTAGCGGGGGGTGGGAGACCCAGTACTTC
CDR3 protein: CASSFRLSGGWETQYF

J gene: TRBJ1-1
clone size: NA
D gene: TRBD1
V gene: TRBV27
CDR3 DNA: TGTGCCAGCAGTCCCCTCGGGACAGGGAGTGAAGCTTTCTTT
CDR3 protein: CASSPLGTGSEAFF

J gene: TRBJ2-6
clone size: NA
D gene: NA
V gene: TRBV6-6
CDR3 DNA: TGTGCCAGCACTCAGGCCGCTAACGGGGCCAACGTCCTGACTTTC
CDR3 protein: CASTQAANGANVLTF

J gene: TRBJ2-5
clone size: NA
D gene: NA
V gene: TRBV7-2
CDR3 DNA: TGTGCCAGCAGCTTAGACCCAGGGCAAGAGACCCAGTACTTC
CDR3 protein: CASSLDPGQETQYF

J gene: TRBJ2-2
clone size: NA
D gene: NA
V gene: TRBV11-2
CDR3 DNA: TGTGCCAGCAGAAGACAGGTCAACACCGGGGAGCTGTTTTTT
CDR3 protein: CASRRQVNTGELFF